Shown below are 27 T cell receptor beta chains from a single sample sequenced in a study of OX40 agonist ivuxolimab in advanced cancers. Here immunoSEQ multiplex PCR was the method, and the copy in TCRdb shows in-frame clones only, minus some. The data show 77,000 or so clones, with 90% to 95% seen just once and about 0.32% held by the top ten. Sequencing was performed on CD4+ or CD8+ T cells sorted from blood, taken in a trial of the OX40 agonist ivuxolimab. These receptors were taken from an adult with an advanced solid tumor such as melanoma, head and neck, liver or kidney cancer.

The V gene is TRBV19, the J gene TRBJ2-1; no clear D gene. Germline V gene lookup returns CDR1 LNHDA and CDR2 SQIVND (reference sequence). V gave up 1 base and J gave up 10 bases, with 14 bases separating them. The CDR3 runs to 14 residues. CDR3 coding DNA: TGTGCCAGTAGTATAGTGGTGGGCGCCGGGGAGCAGTTCTTC. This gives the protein CASSIVVGAGEQFF.

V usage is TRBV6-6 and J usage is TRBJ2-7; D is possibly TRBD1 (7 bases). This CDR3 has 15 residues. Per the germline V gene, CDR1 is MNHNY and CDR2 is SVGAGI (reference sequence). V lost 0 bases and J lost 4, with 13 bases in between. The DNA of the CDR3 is TGTGCCAGCAGTTACTCCCCCCAGGGGGGATACGAGCAGTACTTC. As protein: CASSYSPQGGYEQYF.

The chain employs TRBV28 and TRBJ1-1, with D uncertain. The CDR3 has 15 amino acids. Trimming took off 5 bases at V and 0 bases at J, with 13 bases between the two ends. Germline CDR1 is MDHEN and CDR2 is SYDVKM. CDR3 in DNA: TGTGCCAGCAGTAACGGACCGCACGTGAACACTGAAGCTTTCTTT. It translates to CASSNGPHVNTEAFF.

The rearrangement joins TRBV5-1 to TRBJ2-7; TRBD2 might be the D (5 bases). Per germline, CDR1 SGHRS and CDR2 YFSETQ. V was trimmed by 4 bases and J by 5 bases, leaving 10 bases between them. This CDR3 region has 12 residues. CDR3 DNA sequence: TGCGCCAGCAGCCGGGGAATCAACGAGCAGTACTTC. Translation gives CASSRGINEQYF.

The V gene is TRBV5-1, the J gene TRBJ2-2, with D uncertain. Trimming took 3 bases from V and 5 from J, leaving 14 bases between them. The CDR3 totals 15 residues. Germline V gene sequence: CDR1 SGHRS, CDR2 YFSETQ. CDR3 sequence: CASSSPLPSTGELFF. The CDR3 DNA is TGCGCCAGCAGCTCCCCTTTACCCAGTACCGGGGAGCTGTTTTTT.

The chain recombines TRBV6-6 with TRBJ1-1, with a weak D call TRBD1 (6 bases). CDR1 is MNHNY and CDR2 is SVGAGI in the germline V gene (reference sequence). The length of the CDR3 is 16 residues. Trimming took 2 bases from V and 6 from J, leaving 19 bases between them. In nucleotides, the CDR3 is TGTGCCAGCAGTTACGCGAGAGGGGGGGGCCTCGCTGAAGCTTTCTTT. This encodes CASSYARGGGLAEAFF.

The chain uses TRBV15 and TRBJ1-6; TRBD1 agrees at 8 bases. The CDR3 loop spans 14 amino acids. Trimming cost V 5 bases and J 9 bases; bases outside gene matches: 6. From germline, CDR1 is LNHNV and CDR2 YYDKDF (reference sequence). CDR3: CATSPDRVGSPLHF. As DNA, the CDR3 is TGTGCCACCAGCCCGGACAGGGTCGGTTCACCCCTCCACTTT. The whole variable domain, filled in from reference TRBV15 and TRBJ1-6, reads DAMVIQNPRYQVTQFGKPVTLSCSQTLNHNVMYWYQQKSSQAPKLLFHYYDKDFNNEADTPDNFQSRRPNTSFCFLDIRSPGLGDTAMYLCATSPDRVGSPLHFGNGTRLTVT.

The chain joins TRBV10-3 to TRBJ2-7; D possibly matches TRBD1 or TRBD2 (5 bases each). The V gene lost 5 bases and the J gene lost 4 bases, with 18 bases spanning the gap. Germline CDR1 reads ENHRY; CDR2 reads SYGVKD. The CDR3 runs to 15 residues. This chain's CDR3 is CAISPSGRDSYEQYF. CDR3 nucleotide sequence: TGTGCCATCAGTCCAAGCGGCAGGGATTCGTACGAGCAGTACTTC.

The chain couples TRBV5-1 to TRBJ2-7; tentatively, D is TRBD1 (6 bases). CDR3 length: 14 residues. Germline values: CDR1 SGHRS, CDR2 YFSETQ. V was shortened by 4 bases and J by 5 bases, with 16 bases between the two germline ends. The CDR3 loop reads CASSPGTPLDEQYF. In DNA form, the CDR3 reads TGCGCCAGCAGCCCCGGGACACCCCTTGACGAGCAGTACTTC. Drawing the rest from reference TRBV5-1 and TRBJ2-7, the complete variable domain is KAGVTQTPRYLIKTRGQQVTLSCSPISGHRSVSWYQQTPGQGLQFLFEYFSETQRNKGNFPGRFSGRQFSNSRSEMNVSTLELGDSALYLCASSPGTPLDEQYFGPGTRLTVT.

CDR3 DNA sequence: TGTGCCAGCAGCCGGGACAGGGGGTTATCGAACACCGGGGAGCTGTTTTTT. Translated: CASSRDRGLSNTGELFF. V gene TRBV5-6 combines with J gene TRBJ2-2, with 11 bases fitting TRBD1. V gave up 4 bases and J gave up 0 bases; unmatched junction bases: 5. Germline V CDR1 and CDR2: SGHDT, YYEEEE. This CDR3 is 17 amino acids long.

As DNA, the CDR3 is TGTGCCAGCAGTCGACTATTTTCCTACGAGCAGTACTTC. Encoded protein: CASSRLFSYEQYF. The chain couples TRBV13 to TRBJ2-7, with a possible D match to TRBD2 (5 bases). The CDR3 is made up of 13 amino acids. With 6 bases removed from V and 1 base from J, the gap between germline ends came to 10 bases. Germline-derived CDR1 and CDR2 are PRHDT and FYEKMQ (reference sequence).

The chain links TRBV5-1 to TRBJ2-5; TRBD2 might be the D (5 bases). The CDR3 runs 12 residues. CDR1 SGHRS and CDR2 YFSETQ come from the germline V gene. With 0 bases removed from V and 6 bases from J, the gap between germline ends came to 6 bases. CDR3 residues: CASSLAGKTQYF. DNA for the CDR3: TGCGCCAGCAGCTTGGCCGGGAAGACCCAGTACTTC.

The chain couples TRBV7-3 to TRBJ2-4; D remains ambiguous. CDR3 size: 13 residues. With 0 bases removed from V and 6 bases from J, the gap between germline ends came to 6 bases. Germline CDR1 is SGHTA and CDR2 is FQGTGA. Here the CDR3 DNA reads TGTGCCAGCAGCTTAACAGCTCCAAACATTCAGTACTTC. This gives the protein CASSLTAPNIQYF.

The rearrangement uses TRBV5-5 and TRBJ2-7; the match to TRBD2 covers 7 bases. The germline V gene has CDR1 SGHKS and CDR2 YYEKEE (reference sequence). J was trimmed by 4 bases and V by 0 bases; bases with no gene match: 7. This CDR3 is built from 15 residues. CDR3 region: CASSLVGGSEYEQYF. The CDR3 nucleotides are TGTGCCAGCAGCTTGGTCGGGGGGTCAGAGTACGAGCAGTACTTC. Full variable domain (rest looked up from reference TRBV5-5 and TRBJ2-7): DAGVTQSPTHLIKTRGQQVTLRCSPISGHKSVSWYQQVLGQGPQFIFQYYEKEERGRGNFPDRFSARQFPNYSSELNVNALLLGDSALYLCASSLVGGSEYEQYFGPGTRLTVT.

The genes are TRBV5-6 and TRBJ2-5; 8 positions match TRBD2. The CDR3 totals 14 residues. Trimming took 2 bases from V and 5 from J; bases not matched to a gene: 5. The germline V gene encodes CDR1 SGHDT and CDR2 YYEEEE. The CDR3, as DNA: TGTGCCAGCAGCTTTCCGGGGGGGCATGAGACCCAGTACTTC. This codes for CASSFPGGHETQYF.

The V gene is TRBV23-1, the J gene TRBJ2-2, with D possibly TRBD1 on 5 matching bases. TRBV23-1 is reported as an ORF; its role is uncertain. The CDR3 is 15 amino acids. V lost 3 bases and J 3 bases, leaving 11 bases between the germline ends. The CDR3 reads CASSQPRVDTGELFF. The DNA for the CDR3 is TGCGCCAGCAGTCAGCCCAGGGTGGACACCGGGGAGCTGTTTTTT.

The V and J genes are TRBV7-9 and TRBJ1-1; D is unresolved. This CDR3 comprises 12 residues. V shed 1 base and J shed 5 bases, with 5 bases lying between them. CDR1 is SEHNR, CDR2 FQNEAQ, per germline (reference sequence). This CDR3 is CASSLDWTEAFF. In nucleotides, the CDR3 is TGTGCCAGCAGCTTAGATTGGACTGAAGCTTTCTTT.

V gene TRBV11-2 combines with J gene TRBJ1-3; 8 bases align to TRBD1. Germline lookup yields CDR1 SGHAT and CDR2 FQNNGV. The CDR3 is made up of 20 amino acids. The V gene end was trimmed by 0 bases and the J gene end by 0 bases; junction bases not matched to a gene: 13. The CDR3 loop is CASSLELGSGGLSSGNTIYF. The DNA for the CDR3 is TGTGCCAGCAGCTTAGAACTCGGTTCAGGGGGCCTGAGCTCTGGAAACACCATATATTTT.

The CDR3: CASSPSGTITDTQYF. Here the CDR3 DNA reads TGTGCCAGCAGTCCCTCCGGGACTATCACAGATACGCAGTATTTT. The V and J genes are TRBV28 and TRBJ2-3, with 7 positions matching TRBD2. After removal of 5 bases from V and 2 bases from J, the junction contained 7 bases not matched to a gene. Looked up from germline, CDR1 is MDHEN and CDR2 is SYDVKM. The CDR3 has 15 amino acids.

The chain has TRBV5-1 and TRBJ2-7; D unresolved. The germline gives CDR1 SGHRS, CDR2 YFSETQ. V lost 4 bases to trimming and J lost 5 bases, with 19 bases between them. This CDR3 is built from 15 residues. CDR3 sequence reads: CASSPGVLQVDEQYF. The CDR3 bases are TGCGCCAGCAGCCCGGGCGTTCTACAAGTGGACGAGCAGTACTTC.

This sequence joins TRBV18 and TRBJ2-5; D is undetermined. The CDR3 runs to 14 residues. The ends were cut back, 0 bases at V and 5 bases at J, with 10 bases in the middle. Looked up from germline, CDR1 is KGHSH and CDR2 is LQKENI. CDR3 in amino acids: CASSPPSSQETQYF. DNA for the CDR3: TGTGCCAGCTCACCACCGAGTTCCCAGGAGACCCAGTACTTC.

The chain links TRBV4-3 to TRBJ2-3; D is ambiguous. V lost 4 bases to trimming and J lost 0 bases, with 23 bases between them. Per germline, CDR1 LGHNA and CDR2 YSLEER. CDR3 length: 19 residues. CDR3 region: CASSRSWQRPESSTDTQYF. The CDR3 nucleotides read TGCGCCAGCAGCCGGAGCTGGCAGAGGCCTGAGTCTAGCACAGATACGCAGTATTTT.

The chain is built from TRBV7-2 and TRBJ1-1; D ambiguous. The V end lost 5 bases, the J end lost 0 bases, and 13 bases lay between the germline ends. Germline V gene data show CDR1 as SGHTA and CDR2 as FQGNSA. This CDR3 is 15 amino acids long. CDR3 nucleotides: TGTGCCAGCAGCCCTCAGGACGCTATGAACACTGAAGCTTTCTTT. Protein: CASSPQDAMNTEAFF.

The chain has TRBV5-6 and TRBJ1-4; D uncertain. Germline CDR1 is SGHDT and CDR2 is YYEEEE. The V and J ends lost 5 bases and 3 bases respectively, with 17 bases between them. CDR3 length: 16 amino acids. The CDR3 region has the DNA TGTGCCAGCAGTTTAAAACCAGGTTCTTCTAATGAAAAACTGTTTTTT. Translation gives CASSLKPGSSNEKLFF. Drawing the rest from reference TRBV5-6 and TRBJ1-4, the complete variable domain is DAGVTQSPTHLIKTRGQQVTLRCSPKSGHDTVSWYQQALGQGPQFIFQYYEEEERQRGNFPDRFSGHQFPNYSSELNVNALLLGDSALYLCASSLKPGSSNEKLFFGSGTQLSVL.

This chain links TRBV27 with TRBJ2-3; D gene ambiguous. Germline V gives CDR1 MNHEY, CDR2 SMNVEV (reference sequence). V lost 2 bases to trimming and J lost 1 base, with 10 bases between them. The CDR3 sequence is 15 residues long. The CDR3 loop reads CASSLRLLRTDTQYF. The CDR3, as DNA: TGTGCCAGCAGTTTACGCCTACTCCGCACAGATACGCAGTATTTT.

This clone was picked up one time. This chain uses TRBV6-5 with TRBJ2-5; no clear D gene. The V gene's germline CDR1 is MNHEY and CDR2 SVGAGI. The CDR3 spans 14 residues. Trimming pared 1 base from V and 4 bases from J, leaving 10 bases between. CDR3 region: CASSYYSAIETQYF. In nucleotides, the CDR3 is TGTGCCAGCAGTTACTATTCAGCTATAGAGACCCAGTACTTC.

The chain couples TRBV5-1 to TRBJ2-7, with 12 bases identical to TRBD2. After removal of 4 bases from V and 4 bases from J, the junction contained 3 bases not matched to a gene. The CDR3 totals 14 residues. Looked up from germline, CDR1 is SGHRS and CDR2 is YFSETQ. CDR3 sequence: CASSTGTSGYEQYF. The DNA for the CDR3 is TGCGCCAGCAGCACGGGGACTAGCGGGTACGAGCAGTACTTC. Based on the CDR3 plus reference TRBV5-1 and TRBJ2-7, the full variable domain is KAGVTQTPRYLIKTRGQQVTLSCSPISGHRSVSWYQQTPGQGLQFLFEYFSETQRNKGNFPGRFSGRQFSNSRSEMNVSTLELGDSALYLCASSTGTSGYEQYFGPGTRLTVT.